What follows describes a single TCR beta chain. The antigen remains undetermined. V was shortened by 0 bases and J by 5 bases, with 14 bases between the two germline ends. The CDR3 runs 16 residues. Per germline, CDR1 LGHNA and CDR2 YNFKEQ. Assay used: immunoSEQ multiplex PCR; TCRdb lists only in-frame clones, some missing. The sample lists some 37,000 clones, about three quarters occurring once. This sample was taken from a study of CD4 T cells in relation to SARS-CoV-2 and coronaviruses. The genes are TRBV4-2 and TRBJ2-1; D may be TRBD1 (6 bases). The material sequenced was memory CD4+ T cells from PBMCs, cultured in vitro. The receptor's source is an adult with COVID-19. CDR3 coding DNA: TGTGCCAGCAGCCAAGATGGGCAAGGGGGTGACAATGAGCAGTTCTTC. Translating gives CASSQDGQGGDNEQFF.